Following are 30 T cell receptor beta chains from one sample sequenced in a study of blood T cell repertoires in COVID-19 (dated by TCRdb to the early 2020s). Library creation used the immunoSEQ multiplex PCR assay. The table comes from immuneACCESS by way of TCRdb, which keeps in-frame sequences with V and J called. Part of the clones is missing from these tables; in studies checked, under half for an unresolved V gene and the rest for unknown reasons. This sample is represented by fewer than 200,000 clones; approximately 87% of them were singletons. Together, the top ten hold roughly an eighth of the sample. Source material: peripheral blood. These receptors were obtained from a woman in her 70s with COVID-19, enrolled during active disease.

This clone was picked up a small number of times. This chain uses TRBV3-1 (or the pseudogene TRBV3-2) with TRBJ1-3; 9 nucleotides match TRBD1. CDR1 LGHDT and CDR2 YNNKEL come from the germline V gene (reference sequence). The J segment lost 1 base and the V segment lost 4 bases, leaving 8 bases of the junction unmatched. This CDR3 contains 17 residues. CDR3 in amino acids: CASSLQGALGSGNTIYF. The CDR3 coding sequence is TGTGCCAGCAGCCTACAGGGGGCTCTAGGTTCTGGAAACACCATATATTTT.

J is TRBJ2-7 and V is TRBV6-1, with 9 nucleotides matching TRBD2. Germline V gene lookup returns CDR1 MNHNS and CDR2 SASEGT. CDR3 size: 14 residues. V lost 6 bases and J lost 2; bases outside the gene matches: 5. The CDR3 reads CASSVAGDPYEQYF. The CDR3, as DNA: TGTGCCAGCAGCGTAGCGGGAGATCCCTACGAGCAGTACTTC.

The chain joins TRBV5-1 to TRBJ2-7; possibly TRBD1 for D (6 bases). The CDR3 runs 12 residues. Trimming removed 4 bases at V and 2 bases at J, with 7 bases between. Germline values: CDR1 SGHRS, CDR2 YFSETQ. Written as DNA, the CDR3 is TGCGCCAGCAGCGAGGGGGCCTACGAGCAGTACTTC. Its translation is CASSEGAYEQYF.

This sequence joins TRBV19 and TRBJ1-4; D is perhaps TRBD1 (5 bases). Deletions cut 8 bases from V and 0 bases from J, with 16 bases between. Germline V gene data show CDR1 as LNHDA and CDR2 as SQIVND (reference sequence). The CDR3 covers 16 residues. CDR3 in amino acids: CASQDRGSATNEKLFF. The CDR3 nucleotides read TGTGCCAGTCAAGATCGGGGGTCGGCAACTAATGAAAAACTGTTTTTT.

J is TRBJ2-7 and V is TRBV3-1 (or the pseudogene TRBV3-2); no definite D call. V dropped 4 bases and J dropped 2 bases, with 3 bases sitting between them. Germline assignment: CDR1 LGHDT and CDR2 YNNKEL (reference sequence). The CDR3 contains 11 residues. CDR3 amino acids: CASSRAYEQYF. CDR3 coding DNA: TGTGCCAGCAGCCGAGCCTACGAGCAGTACTTC.

This clone was counted a few times. The V call is TRBV7-9, the J call TRBJ1-4; 8 bases fit TRBD1. CDR3 length equals 16 residues. Trimming took 5 bases from V and 7 from J; bases not matched to a gene: 12. CDR1 and CDR2 (germline): SEHNR, FQNEAQ (reference sequence). CDR3 coding DNA: TGTGCCAGCAGCGCAGTGAGCAGGGGGCGGCGTGAAAAACTGTTTTTT. Translated: CASSAVSRGRREKLFF.

The rearrangement uses TRBV30 and TRBJ1-1, with D uncertain. The CDR3 sequence is 14 residues long. Trimming stripped 1 base from V and 4 bases from J, with 13 bases between. Germline V lookup: CDR1 GTSNPN, CDR2 SVGIG (reference sequence). The CDR3 DNA follows: TGTGCCTGGAGTGACGGTGTCCGGGGCACTGAAGCTTTCTTT. Its protein is CAWSDGVRGTEAFF.

This chain links TRBV19 with TRBJ1-5, with a tentative D call TRBD1 (6 bases). V was cut by 2 bases and J by 1 base, with 9 bases left in between. The CDR3 consists of 15 residues. CDR1 and CDR2 from the germline V gene are LNHDA and SQIVND (reference sequence). The CDR3 nucleotides are TGTGCCAGTAGTATACGGACAGAGAGCAATCAGCCCCAGCATTTT. Translated, it gives CASSIRTESNQPQHF.

The genes are TRBV6-5 and TRBJ1-6; D not certain. This CDR3 is built from 16 residues. The V end lost 4 bases, the J end lost 0 bases, and 10 bases lay between the germline ends. Germline V lookup: CDR1 MNHEY, CDR2 SVGAGI. CDR3 nucleotides: TGTGCCAGCAGTTGGCTTAGGAGCTCCTATAATTCACCCCTCCACTTT. Its translation: CASSWLRSSYNSPLHF.

The rearrangement joins TRBV6-4 to TRBJ2-3, with D perhaps TRBD1 (6 bases). CDR1 and CDR2 from the germline V gene are MRHNA and SNTAGT. The CDR3 has 15 residues. Trimming removed 4 bases from V and 2 bases from J, with 13 bases in between. Here the CDR3 DNA reads TGTGCCAGCAGTGGTCAGGGGAAACCCACAGATACGCAGTATTTT. Translation: CASSGQGKPTDTQYF.

This rearrangement joins TRBV30 to TRBJ2-7; 9 bases align to TRBD2. The CDR3 totals 14 residues. Germline V gene data show CDR1 as GTSNPN and CDR2 as SVGIG (reference sequence). V trimming: 3 bases; J trimming: 5 bases; junction bases outside the gene matches: 8. The CDR3 DNA reads TGTGCCTGGAGGGGTGGCGGGAGGGTGGACGAGCAGTACTTC. It specifies CAWRGGGRVDEQYF.

The chain has TRBV5-1 and TRBJ1-5, with 7 bases that match TRBD1. Trimming took 4 bases from V and 5 from J; bases not matched to a gene: 6. CDR3 length: 14 amino acids. The germline V gene has CDR1 SGHRS and CDR2 YFSETQ. The CDR3 DNA reads TGCGCCAGCAGCACCGGGACAGCCGATCAGCCCCAGCATTTT. Translating it yields CASSTGTADQPQHF.

This chain links TRBV18 with TRBJ2-3; D is perhaps TRBD1 (5 bases). CDR1 is KGHSH, CDR2 LQKENI, per germline. Trimming removed 2 bases at V and 4 bases at J, with 7 bases between. This CDR3 region has 13 residues. The CDR3 coding sequence is TGTGCCAGCTCACCATGGGGCGCAGATACGCAGTATTTT. It yields the protein CASSPWGADTQYF.

The chain combines TRBV14 with TRBJ2-7; D not certain. V gave up 3 bases and J gave up 4 bases, with 4 bases separating them. The CDR3 is 11 residues long. From germline, CDR1 is SGHDN and CDR2 FVKESK. The CDR3 loop reads CASSHPYEQYF. The CDR3 nucleotides read TGTGCCAGCAGCCATCCTTACGAGCAGTACTTC.

V usage is TRBV7-9 and J usage is TRBJ1-1, with D tentatively TRBD1 (6 bases). CDR1 SEHNR and CDR2 FQNEAQ come from the germline V gene (reference sequence). V was pared by 7 bases and J by 0 bases, with 18 bases between. CDR3 length: 16 residues. CDR3 in amino acids: CASTEILDRMNTEAFF. In DNA form, the CDR3 reads TGTGCCAGCACCGAGATACTAGACAGGATGAACACTGAAGCTTTCTTT.

The rearrangement uses TRBV10-3 and TRBJ1-2; D unresolved. This CDR3 spans 13 amino acids. The germline CDR1 and CDR2 sequences are ENHRY and SYGVKD. V was pared by 7 bases and J by 4 bases, with 13 bases between. The CDR3 is CAITGLEGYGYTF. The CDR3 nucleotides are TGTGCCATCACCGGACTAGAAGGCTATGGCTACACCTTC.

This clone was detected a few times. The chain combines TRBV7-2 with TRBJ2-1; 10 bases align to TRBD2. Germline V lookup: CDR1 SGHTA, CDR2 FQGNSA. J gave up 7 bases and V 0 bases, and 3 bases lay outside the gene matches. CDR3 length equals 15 residues. CDR3 DNA: TGTGCCAGCAGCTTAGCGTCTAGCGGGAGTAATGAGCAGTTCTTC. The encoded protein is CASSLASSGSNEQFF. The variable domain in full, completed from reference TRBV7-2 and TRBJ2-1, reads GAGVSQSPSNKVTEKGKDVELRCDPISGHTALYWYRQSLGQGLEFLIYFQGNSAPDKSGLPSDRFSAERTGGSVSTLTIQRTQQEDSAVYLCASSLASSGSNEQFFGPGTRLTVL.

The chain has TRBV29-1 and TRBJ1-1; TRBD1 might be the D (5 bases). The CDR3 sequence is 14 residues long. Germline CDR1 SQVTM, CDR2 ANQGSEA. Deletions cut 1 base from V and 5 bases from J, with 14 bases between. The CDR3 nucleotides are TGCAGCGTTGAAGCTATTTTGGGGGGAACTGAAGCTTTCTTT. Translating gives CSVEAILGGTEAFF.

The chain combines TRBV2 with TRBJ1-2; D ambiguous. Per germline, CDR1 SNHLY and CDR2 FYNNEI. V was pared by 2 bases and J by 4 bases, with 14 bases between. This CDR3 comprises 15 residues. The CDR3 protein is CASSESRGATYGYTF. CDR3 bases: TGTGCCAGCAGTGAATCTCGGGGAGCTACCTATGGCTACACCTTC.

The chain carries TRBV5-1 and TRBJ2-2, with 8 bases identical to TRBD2. Germline-derived CDR1 and CDR2 are SGHRS and YFSETQ. This CDR3 is 16 amino acids long. V shed 0 bases and J 5 bases; nucleotides not matched to a gene: 6. The CDR3 here is CASSLAASGFTGELFF. Written as DNA, the CDR3 is TGCGCCAGCAGCTTGGCAGCTAGCGGGTTTACCGGGGAGCTGTTTTTT.

The chain links TRBV6-2 or TRBV6-3 to TRBJ2-7; D is perhaps TRBD1 (5 bases). V lost 0 bases and J lost 7, with 22 bases in between. The CDR3 sequence is 17 residues long. Per germline, CDR1 MNHEY and CDR2 SVGEGT. The CDR3 sequence: CASSYSLYRPDADEQYF. The CDR3 bases are TGTGCCAGCAGTTACTCGTTATACAGGCCAGATGCCGATGAGCAGTACTTC.

The J gene is TRBJ1-1, the V gene TRBV29-1; 7 nucleotides agree with TRBD1. The CDR3 is 11 residues long. Germline loops: CDR1 SQVTM, CDR2 ANQGSEA. V trimming: 7 bases; J trimming: 7 bases; junction bases outside the gene matches: 6. CDR3 amino acids: CSADRVGEAFF. The CDR3 DNA reads TGCAGCGCTGACAGGGTTGGTGAAGCTTTCTTT. The variable domain in full, with the rest retrieved from reference TRBV29-1 and TRBJ1-1, is SAVISQKPSRDICQRGTSLTIQCQVDSQVTMMFWYRQQPGQSLTLIATANQGSEATYESGFVIDKFPISRPNLTFSTLTVSNMSPEDSSIYLCSADRVGEAFFGQGTRLTVV.

This chain links TRBV5-5 with TRBJ1-1; possibly TRBD1 for D (5 bases). The CDR3 runs 14 residues. CDR1 is SGHKS and CDR2 is YYEKEE in the germline V gene (reference sequence). The ends were cut back, 1 base at V and 0 bases at J, with 7 bases in the middle. The CDR3 DNA reads TGTGCCAGCAGCTTGTTAGGGGTGAACACTGAAGCTTTCTTT. Amino acid sequence: CASSLLGVNTEAFF. Supplemented by reference TRBV5-5 and TRBJ1-1, the full variable domain reads DAGVTQSPTHLIKTRGQQVTLRCSPISGHKSVSWYQQVLGQGPQFIFQYYEKEERGRGNFPDRFSARQFPNYSSELNVNALLLGDSALYLCASSLLGVNTEAFFGQGTRLTVV.

V usage is TRBV6-2 or TRBV6-3 and J usage is TRBJ2-7; D not certain. Germline values: CDR1 MNHEY, CDR2 SVGEGT. The V end lost 0 bases, the J end lost 0 bases, and 12 bases lay between the germline ends. This CDR3 has 16 residues. The CDR3 here is CASSYSGGLSSYEQYF. As DNA, the CDR3 is TGTGCCAGCAGTTACTCTGGCGGCCTGAGCTCCTACGAGCAGTACTTC.

CDR3: CASRVDYRFSEAFF. The CDR3 coding sequence is TGTGCCAGCAGGGTGGATTACAGGTTTTCTGAAGCTTTCTTT. The chain has TRBV28 and TRBJ1-1; maybe TRBD1 (5 bases). CDR3 length: 14 amino acids. V was cut by 6 bases and J by 6 bases, with 17 bases left in between. The V gene's germline CDR1 is MDHEN and CDR2 SYDVKM. Combining the CDR3 with reference TRBV28 and TRBJ1-1 gives the whole variable domain DVKVTQSSRYLVKRTGEKVFLECVQDMDHENMFWYRQDPGLGLRLIYFSYDVKMKEKGDIPEGYSVSREKKERFSLILESASTNQTSMYLCASRVDYRFSEAFFGQGTRLTVV.

This clone was counted a single time. The rearrangement joins TRBV11-2 to TRBJ2-4; D not certain. Germline V CDR1 and CDR2: SGHAT, FQNNGV. This CDR3 comprises 14 residues. Trimming pared 5 bases from V and 6 bases from J, leaving 14 bases between. CDR3 in amino acids: CASSQRSRGNIQYF. The CDR3 DNA follows: TGTGCCAGCAGCCAAAGATCCAGAGGAAACATTCAGTACTTC.

This clone was detected a few times. The gene calls are TRBV29-1 and TRBJ2-7; D is perhaps TRBD1 (7 bases). CDR3 length: 14 amino acids. Germline values: CDR1 SQVTM, CDR2 ANQGSEA. The CDR3 coding sequence is TGCGCGATGAAAACACAGGGGAGGTCCTACGAGCAGTACTTC. This encodes CAMKTQGRSYEQYF.

This clone was counted a single time. This rearrangement joins TRBV4-3 to TRBJ1-2, with 8 positions matching TRBD1. Germline loops: CDR1 LGHNA, CDR2 YSLEER. This CDR3 has 16 residues. V was clipped by 0 bases and J by 8 bases; unmatched bases: 11. CDR3 coding DNA: TGCGCCAGCAGCCAAGACCCCAGGACAGGGAGGGGCGGCTACACCTTC. The encoded protein is CASSQDPRTGRGGYTF.

The DNA for the CDR3 is TGTGCCACGAAGTTCGAAGCGGGAAGGTTCGGGGAGCTGTTTTTT. This encodes CATKFEAGRFGELFF. The rearrangement links TRBV19 to TRBJ2-2, with 7 nucleotides matching TRBD2. Germline CDR1 reads LNHDA; CDR2 reads SQIVND (reference sequence). The CDR3 totals 15 residues. V lost 10 bases and J lost 7; bases outside the gene matches: 15. Full variable domain (missing parts from reference TRBV19 and TRBJ2-2): DGGITQSPKYLFRKEGQNVTLSCEQNLNHDAMYWYRQDPGQGLRLIYYSQIVNDFQKGDIAEGYSVSREKKESFPLTVTSAQKNPTAFYLCATKFEAGRFGELFFGEGSRLTVL.

The V gene is TRBV25-1, the J gene TRBJ1-6, with unresolved D. V gave up 3 bases and J gave up 0 bases, with 6 bases separating them. CDR3 length: 15 amino acids. Germline V lookup: CDR1 MGHDK, CDR2 SYGVNS. The CDR3 protein is CASSEGSSYNSPLHF. As DNA, the CDR3 is TGTGCCAGCAGTGAGGGGAGCTCCTATAATTCACCCCTCCACTTT.